This T cell receptor (beta chain) was obtained from a study of technical replicates of blood from a handful of donors. Some clones are missing from TCRdb's copy, which holds only in-frame ones; the method was immunoSEQ multiplex PCR. The sample yields fewer than 85,000 clones, approximately 94% seen once. Trimming pared 4 bases from V and 1 base from J, leaving 10 bases between. Germline V gene data show CDR1 as SQVTM and CDR2 as ANQGSEA. This CDR3 has 13 residues. The chain employs TRBV29-1 and TRBJ1-1, with D possibly TRBD1 on 5 matching bases. This TCR was sampled from a human donor in good health. Material: T cells isolated from PBMCs. CDR3 in amino acids: CSVVTAQNTEAFF. In DNA, the CDR3 is TGCAGCGTTGTGACAGCCCAGAACACTGAAGCTTTCTTT.